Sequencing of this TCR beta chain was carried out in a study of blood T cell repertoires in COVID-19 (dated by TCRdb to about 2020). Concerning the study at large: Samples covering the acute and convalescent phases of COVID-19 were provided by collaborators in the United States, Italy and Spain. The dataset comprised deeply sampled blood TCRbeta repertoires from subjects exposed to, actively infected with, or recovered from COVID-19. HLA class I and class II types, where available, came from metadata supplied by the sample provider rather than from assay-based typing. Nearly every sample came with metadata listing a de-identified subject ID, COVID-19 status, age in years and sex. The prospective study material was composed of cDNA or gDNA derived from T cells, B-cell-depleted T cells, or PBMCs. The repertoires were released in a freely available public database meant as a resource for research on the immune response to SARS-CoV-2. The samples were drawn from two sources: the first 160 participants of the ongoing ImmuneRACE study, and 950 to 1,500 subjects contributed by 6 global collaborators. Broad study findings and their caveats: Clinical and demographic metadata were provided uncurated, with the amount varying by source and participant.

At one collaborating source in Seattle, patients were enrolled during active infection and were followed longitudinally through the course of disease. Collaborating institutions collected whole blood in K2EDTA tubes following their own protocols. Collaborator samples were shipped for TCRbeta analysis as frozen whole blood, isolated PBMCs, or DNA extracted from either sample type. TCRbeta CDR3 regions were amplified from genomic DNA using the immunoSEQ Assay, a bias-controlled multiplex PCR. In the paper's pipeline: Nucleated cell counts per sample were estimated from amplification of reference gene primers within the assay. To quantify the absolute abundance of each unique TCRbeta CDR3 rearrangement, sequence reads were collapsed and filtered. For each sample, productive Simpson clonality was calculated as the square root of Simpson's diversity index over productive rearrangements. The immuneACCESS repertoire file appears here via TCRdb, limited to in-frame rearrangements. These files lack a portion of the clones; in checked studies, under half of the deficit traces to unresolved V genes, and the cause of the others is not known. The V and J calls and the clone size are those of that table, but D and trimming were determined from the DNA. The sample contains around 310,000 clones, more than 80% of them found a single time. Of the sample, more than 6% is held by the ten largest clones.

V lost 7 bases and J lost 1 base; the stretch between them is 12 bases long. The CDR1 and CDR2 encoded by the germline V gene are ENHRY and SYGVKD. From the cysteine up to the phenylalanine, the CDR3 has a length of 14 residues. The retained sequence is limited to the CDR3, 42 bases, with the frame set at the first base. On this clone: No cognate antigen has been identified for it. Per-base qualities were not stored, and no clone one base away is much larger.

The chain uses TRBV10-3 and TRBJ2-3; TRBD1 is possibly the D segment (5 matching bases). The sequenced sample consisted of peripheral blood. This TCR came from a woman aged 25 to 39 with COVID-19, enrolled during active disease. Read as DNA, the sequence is TGTGCCATCACTCGACAGTTGGGCACAGATACGCAGTATTTT. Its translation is CAITRQLGTDTQYF.